Detailed here is one TCR beta chain. Its specificity is not known. Produced via immunoSEQ multiplex PCR; TCRdb's table is partial and in-frame only. The sample shows about 170,000 clones, about 87% of them seen only once. This sample stems from a study of radiation and T cells in renal cell carcinoma. The study's findings and limits: Top tumor clonotypes rose in blood 2 weeks post-radiation, then contracted. Baseline intratumoral clonotype presence is unknown without pretreatment biopsies.

The germline V and J ends were trimmed by 5 bases and 2 bases, with 7 bases remaining between them. The CDR3 extends over 13 amino acids. Per the germline V gene, CDR1 is LNHDA and CDR2 is SQIVND (reference sequence). Time point given: blood 4 weeks post-SBRT, at nephrectomy. Treatment specified: 15 Gy SBRT to primary tumor, nephrectomy 4 weeks later. Nephrectomy followed 15 Gy stereotactic body radiation by 4 weeks. The sample in question was blood, obtained from a patient whose treatment included radiotherapy and nephrectomy. The rearrangement links TRBV19 to TRBJ2-1; D is uncertain. This receptor was taken from a woman in her forties or fifties with renal cell carcinoma. The CDR3 nucleotides are TGTGCCAGTAGTCTCAGGACCTACAATGAGCAGTTCTTC. Its translation is CASSLRTYNEQFF.